The 26 T cell receptor beta chains below were found in one sample sequenced in a study of blood T cell repertoires in COVID-19. Profiled with immunoSEQ multiplex PCR; TCRdb holds only in-frame clones, not every one. The data hold roughly 60,000 clones, with around 80% observed a single time. Sequenced: peripheral blood. These receptors were obtained from a man aged 25 to 45 with COVID-19, enrolled during active disease.

The rearrangement joins TRBV29-1 to TRBJ1-1, with D maybe TRBD1 (5 bases). V was trimmed by 7 bases and J by 5 bases, leaving 17 bases between them. The CDR3 spans 13 residues. In germline, CDR1 is SQVTM, CDR2 ANQGSEA. DNA for the CDR3: TGCAGCGCCGCCCTAGGGGTCGGGACTGAAGCTTTCTTT. Translated: CSAALGVGTEAFF.

The CDR3 region is CASSQGARYQPQHF. CDR3 DNA: TGTGCCAGTAGTCAAGGGGCGCGATACCAGCCCCAGCATTTT. This rearrangement joins TRBV19 to TRBJ1-5; a possible D gene is TRBD1 (5 bases). V was pared by 5 bases and J by 7 bases, with 15 bases between. The germline CDR1 and CDR2 sequences are LNHDA and SQIVND (reference sequence). The CDR3 sequence is 14 residues long.

The rearrangement joins TRBV25-1 to TRBJ1-2; D ambiguous. The V end lost 4 bases, the J end lost 1 base, and 13 bases lay between the germline ends. Germline assignment: CDR1 MGHDK and CDR2 SYGVNS. The CDR3 extends over 15 amino acids. CDR3 in DNA: TGTGCCAGCAGTGTACCGAGAGGGAATAACTATGGCTACACCTTC. Translating it yields CASSVPRGNNYGYTF.

This rearrangement joins TRBV5-5 to TRBJ2-2; D is perhaps TRBD2 (5 bases). V was pared by 2 bases and J by 5 bases, with 7 bases between. This CDR3 is 13 amino acids long. Germline CDR1 and CDR2: SGHKS and YYEKEE (reference sequence). This CDR3 is CASSLLVTGELFF. In DNA, the CDR3 is TGTGCCAGCAGCTTACTAGTTACCGGGGAGCTGTTTTTT. Combining the CDR3 with reference TRBV5-5 and TRBJ2-2 gives the whole variable domain DAGVTQSPTHLIKTRGQQVTLRCSPISGHKSVSWYQQVLGQGPQFIFQYYEKEERGRGNFPDRFSARQFPNYSSELNVNALLLGDSALYLCASSLLVTGELFFGEGSRLTVL.

This clone was counted once. This CDR3 is CASSSSGGGLQDNEQFF. In DNA form, the CDR3 reads TGTGCCAGCAGCTCCTCCGGTGGCGGTTTACAGGACAATGAGCAGTTCTTC. The gene calls are TRBV11-3 and TRBJ2-1; D possibly corresponds to TRBD1 (5 bases). V was shortened by 4 bases and J by 5 bases, with 21 bases between the two germline ends. Germline V gene lookup returns CDR1 SGHNT and CDR2 YENEEA. This CDR3 contains 17 residues.

The chain has TRBV27 and TRBJ1-4, with TRBD1 matching over 8 bases. The CDR3 covers 15 residues. CDR1 and CDR2 (germline): MNHEY, SMNVEV (reference sequence). The V and J ends lost 6 bases and 3 bases, in that order; junction bases with no gene match: 6. The CDR3 here is CASRPQGASNEKLFF. CDR3 DNA: TGTGCCAGCAGACCCCAGGGGGCTTCTAATGAAAAACTGTTTTTT.

The genes are TRBV28 and TRBJ1-6; 11 nucleotides match TRBD1. The CDR3 spans 15 residues. Germline CDR1 is MDHEN and CDR2 is SYDVKM. V shed 2 bases, J shed 6 bases, and the junction held 0 bases outside the gene matches. The DNA of the CDR3 is TGTGCCAGCAGTTTAGGACAGGGGGCTAATTCACCCCTCCACTTT. Residues: CASSLGQGANSPLHF.

The chain has TRBV27 and TRBJ2-2; tentative D call: TRBD2 (6 bases). There are 14 residues in the CDR3. V lost 3 bases, J lost 4 bases, and 9 bases lay in between. In germline, CDR1 is MNHEY, CDR2 SMNVEV (reference sequence). The CDR3 nucleotides are TGTGCCAGCAGTTTGGGGGGTAGCACCGGGGAGCTGTTTTTT. Protein sequence: CASSLGGSTGELFF.

This clone showed up just a few times. This chain uses TRBV7-2 with TRBJ2-3; 9 bases map to TRBD2. This CDR3 has 15 residues. V shed 5 bases, J shed 3 bases, and the junction held 6 bases outside the gene matches. Germline lookup yields CDR1 SGHTA and CDR2 FQGNSA. CDR3 sequence reads: CASSRSGSRTDTQYF. The CDR3 DNA reads as TGTGCCAGCAGCCGTAGCGGGAGTCGTACAGATACGCAGTATTTT.

The rearrangement joins TRBV18 to TRBJ1-1, with a tentative D call TRBD1 (5 bases). Germline V gene sequence: CDR1 KGHSH, CDR2 LQKENI. The CDR3 totals 13 residues. V gave up 2 bases and J gave up 11 bases, with 15 bases separating them. CDR3 in DNA: TGTGCCAGCTCACCAGGAGTGGACCGGGGGGCTTTCTTT. It codes for CASSPGVDRGAFF.

The CDR3 coding sequence is TGTGCCACCAGCAGAAACATTCAGGGGGCGAGCTATAATTCACCCCTCCACTTT. This sequence encodes CATSRNIQGASYNSPLHF. This chain connects TRBV15 to TRBJ1-6; 8 bases match TRBD1. The germline gives CDR1 LNHNV, CDR2 YYDKDF (reference sequence). J lost 3 bases, V lost 2 bases, and 9 bases had no gene match. This CDR3 contains 18 residues.

The CDR3 DNA reads as TGTGCCAGTGAACAACAGGGGAGGTACACCTTC. Its translation: CASEQQGRYTF. The rearrangement uses TRBV19 and TRBJ1-2; 7 bases are shared with TRBD1. CDR3 length: 11 residues. CDR1 and CDR2 (germline): LNHDA, SQIVND (reference sequence). Unmatched junction bases numbered 8, after V lost 8 bases and J lost 11 bases.

This clone was detected a few times. The chain carries TRBV18 and TRBJ2-1; 10 nucleotides align to TRBD1. Trimming at V came to 2 bases and at J to 9 bases, leaving 7 bases not matched to a gene. Germline loops: CDR1 KGHSH, CDR2 LQKENI. The CDR3 extends over 15 amino acids. The CDR3 DNA sequence: TGTGCCAGCTCACCATCTCGGACAGGGGGGCCTGAGCAGTTCTTC. Protein: CASSPSRTGGPEQFF. Variable domain in full (rest from reference TRBV18 and TRBJ2-1): NAGVMQNPRHLVRRRGQEARLRCSPMKGHSHVYWYRQLPEEGLKFMVYLQKENIIDESGMPKERFSAEFPKEGPSILRIQQVVRGDSAAYFCASSPSRTGGPEQFFGPGTRLTVL.

On this clone itself: Compared with germline, one end of the junction differs, possibly owing to a read error. This rearrangement joins TRBV3-1 (or the pseudogene TRBV3-2) to TRBJ1-1; D is unclear. This CDR3 region has 11 residues. Germline lookup yields CDR1 LGHDT and CDR2 YNNKEL (reference sequence). CDR3 sequence reads: CASSRNTEAFF. CDR3 nucleotides: TGTGCCAGCAGCCGCAACACCGAAGCTTTCTTT.

This rearrangement joins TRBV10-2 to TRBJ1-6; TRBD1 is a possible D gene (6 bases). The CDR3 has 14 amino acids. V lost 2 bases and J 7 bases, leaving 9 bases between the germline ends. Germline CDR1 reads WSHSY; CDR2 reads SAAADI. The CDR3 DNA is TGCGCCAGCAGTGAGGGAAGGGGGAATTCACCCCTCCACTTT. It specifies CASSEGRGNSPLHF.

The rearrangement uses TRBV5-6 and TRBJ1-4, with D maybe TRBD1 (5 bases). The germline V gene encodes CDR1 SGHDT and CDR2 YYEEEE. The CDR3 runs 15 residues. The V end lost 4 bases, the J end lost 6 bases, and 16 bases lay between the germline ends. The CDR3 loop is CASSARFREYEKLFF. Written as DNA, the CDR3 is TGTGCCAGCAGCGCCCGCTTCAGGGAATATGAAAAACTGTTTTTT.

The chain combines TRBV28 with TRBJ1-4; 9 bases are shared with TRBD1. The CDR3 is 15 amino acids. V gave up 2 bases and J gave up 8 bases; unmatched junction bases: 6. Germline V CDR1 and CDR2: MDHEN, SYDVKM. The CDR3 DNA reads TGTGCCAGCAGTTTAATTGGGACAGGGAGCGAAAAACTGTTTTTT. Protein sequence: CASSLIGTGSEKLFF.

The chain joins TRBV19 to TRBJ2-7; 9 bases are shared with TRBD2. CDR1 and CDR2 from the germline V gene are LNHDA and SQIVND (reference sequence). The CDR3 consists of 17 residues. Unmatched junction bases numbered 14, after V lost 4 bases and J lost 4 bases. The CDR3 DNA reads as TGTGCCAGTAGTACCGGACAGTCGACTAGCGGCTATTACGAGCAGTACTTC. Its translation: CASSTGQSTSGYYEQYF.

This chain joins TRBV7-9 and TRBJ2-3; the D is unclear. V was pared by 5 bases and J by 3 bases, with 12 bases between. CDR3 length: 14 amino acids. From germline, CDR1 is SEHNR and CDR2 FQNEAQ (reference sequence). The CDR3 sequence: CASSPPTFTDTQYF. The CDR3 nucleotides read TGTGCCAGCAGCCCGCCTACCTTTACAGATACGCAGTATTTT.

The chain uses TRBV7-6 and TRBJ1-2, with TRBD1 matching 7 bases. The CDR3 extends over 15 amino acids. V lost 3 bases to trimming and J lost 2 bases; unmatched junction nucleotides: 6. The germline V gene encodes CDR1 SGHVS and CDR2 FNYEAQ. The chain's CDR3 is CASSFRTGANYGYTF. The CDR3 DNA follows: TGTGCCAGCAGCTTTAGGACAGGAGCGAACTATGGCTACACCTTC. Full variable domain (rest looked up from reference TRBV7-6 and TRBJ1-2): GAGVSQSPRYKVTKRGQDVALRCDPISGHVSLYWYRQALGQGPEFLTYFNYEAQQDKSGLPNDRFSAERPEGSISTLTIQRTEQRDSAMYRCASSFRTGANYGYTFGSGTRLTVV.

V and J are TRBV7-2 and TRBJ1-3; 9 bases agree with TRBD1. Germline trimming cut 6 bases from V and 8 bases from J; bases unmatched to any gene: 5. This CDR3 comprises 13 residues. The germline V gene has CDR1 SGHTA and CDR2 FQGNSA. The CDR3 sequence: CASSYRGQDTIYF. As DNA, the CDR3 is TGTGCCAGCAGTTACAGGGGGCAGGACACCATATATTTT.

The DNA of the CDR3 is TGTGCCAGCAGTTTGGGGGGGGAGACGAACACTGAAGCTTTCTTT. Its translation: CASSLGGETNTEAFF. V and J are TRBV27 and TRBJ1-1; D may be TRBD1 (5 bases). CDR3 length: 15 residues. CDR1 MNHEY and CDR2 SMNVEV come from the germline V gene (reference sequence). Trimming stripped 3 bases from V and 1 base from J, with 12 bases between.

The table lists this clone with a count of one. This chain uses TRBV11-1 with TRBJ2-7; unclear D gene. Germline V gene lookup returns CDR1 SGHAT and CDR2 FQDESV (reference sequence). The CDR3 spans 13 residues. V dropped 3 bases and J dropped 7 bases, with 13 bases sitting between them. CDR3 in amino acids: CASSFDWLEEQYF. The CDR3 coding sequence is TGTGCCAGCAGCTTCGACTGGTTGGAAGAGCAGTACTTC.

V is TRBV5-5 and J is TRBJ1-3; D not certain. CDR1 and CDR2 (germline): SGHKS, YYEKEE (reference sequence). V shed 1 base and J shed 0 bases, with 5 bases lying between them. The CDR3 is made up of 14 amino acids. For the CDR3, the DNA is TGTGCCAGCAGCTTGAGAGTCTCTGGAAACACCATATATTTT. Amino acid sequence: CASSLRVSGNTIYF.

V usage is TRBV6-4 and J usage is TRBJ2-1, with D perhaps matching TRBD2 (6 bases). V was pared by 3 bases and J by 4 bases, with 13 bases between. This CDR3 region has 15 residues. The germline V gene has CDR1 MRHNA and CDR2 SNTAGT. CDR3 protein: CASSDVAEGYNEQFF. In nucleotides, the CDR3 is TGTGCCAGCAGTGATGTAGCGGAAGGTTACAATGAGCAGTTCTTC.

This clone was detected only a few times. This chain links TRBV30 with TRBJ1-5, with TRBD1 matching 12 bases. This CDR3 comprises 14 residues. Germline-derived CDR1 and CDR2 are GTSNPN and SVGIG (reference sequence). V lost 3 bases, J lost 6 bases, and 3 bases stayed unmatched. The CDR3 DNA reads TGTGCCTGGAGGGGACAGGGGGCTAGTCAGCCCCAGCATTTT. As protein: CAWRGQGASQPQHF.